This T cell receptor (beta chain) is drawn from a study of T cell responses to AZD1222 COVID-19 vaccine (dated by TCRdb to the early 2020s). Background on the whole study: A total of 240 or so trial participants underwent TCR sequencing, of whom more than 200 had received two doses of AZD1222 and roughly 26 had received two doses of the MenACWY control vaccine. Trial participants were enrolled into age subgroups of 18-55, 56-69 and 70-plus years, which contained around 140, 26 and 57 TCR-sequenced participants, respectively. Study-level results and caveats: After two AZD1222 doses, both the breadth and the depth of spike-specific TCRs were significantly higher than at day 0 and than in MenACWY recipients. Conclusions about previously exposed vaccinees were limited because only a handful of AZD1222 recipients were SARS-CoV-2 seropositive at baseline. The whole spike protein was spanned by vaccine-associated CD4 TCRs, and dominant responses were seen in regions 160-218 and 743-854. Reportedly, close to half of the unique spike-specific TCRs recognized epitopes lying outside the regions that are mutated in the B.1.351 and B.1.1.7 variants. Because no samples from the day 14 peak response were available, repertoires could be characterized only after the peak T cell response. The 56-69-year group was small, and its depth increase did not reach significance, likely because of low power. Participants were mostly white British and included more females than males, and it was suggested by the authors that clonal diversity may have been underestimated.

The CDR3 regions of human TCRbeta chains were subjected to immunosequencing. The published analysis was carried out like this. TCRs in the repertoires were matched against a reference library of SARS-CoV-2-specific TCRs that had been generated with the MIRA antigen-specificity platform. Breadth was defined as the fraction of unique TCRs that were SARS-CoV-2-associated. Depth was defined as the fraction of total T cells that were SARS-CoV-2-associated. Each spike-specific TCR was assigned to its reactive spike region and to a CD4 or CD8 class using the MIRA data. Log10-transformed breadth and depth values were compared by one-way ANOVA with Sidak's multiple comparisons tests. Imported from immuneACCESS, the table was reduced by TCRdb to in-frame sequences with V and J called. These copies leave out some clones; in studies compared against another copy, an unresolved V gene accounts for under half, and the cause of the remainder is not known. V, J and clone size derive from that table, while D and trimming were established from the DNA sequence. For this sample there are tens of thousands of clones; approximately 85% appear just once. 3.4% of the sample is held by the ten biggest clonotypes.

Concerning this clone itself: The specificity of this receptor is unknown. No base quality information exists; no much larger clone differs at one position.

The time point label, as the study defines it: about 28 days (+/-7) after the second vaccine dose. AZD1222 recipients given second doses at about 4 weeks or at about 12 weeks were pooled, since spike-specific TCR depth and breadth were not found to differ between the two schedules. Samples from vaccinated people were obtained from the UK trials COV001 and COV002, which included a single-blind randomized controlled phase 2/3 trial of AZD1222 (ChAdOx1 nCoV-19) in healthy adults. Trial participant PBMC samples were collected at day 0 and day 28 after the second dose for TCRbeta chain sequencing. The germline V gene (reference sequence) supplies CDR1 LNHNV and CDR2 YYDKDF. Cut back by 3 bases and 0 bases, the V and J ends lie 11 bases apart. Spanning cysteine to phenylalanine, the CDR3 consists of 15 amino acids. Here the CDR3 DNA is all that survives: 45 bases in frame from base 1.

Specimen: peripheral blood, collected 28 days after the second AZD1222 dose. The source is an adult who received the AZD1222 COVID-19 vaccine. The rearranged segments are TRBV15 and TRBJ1-1, and TRBD1 may be the D gene, going by 6 matching bases. CDR3 region: CATSSGGHMNTEAFF. The nucleotide sequence reads as follows: TGTGCCACCAGCAGCGGGGGGCACATGAACACTGAAGCTTTCTTT.